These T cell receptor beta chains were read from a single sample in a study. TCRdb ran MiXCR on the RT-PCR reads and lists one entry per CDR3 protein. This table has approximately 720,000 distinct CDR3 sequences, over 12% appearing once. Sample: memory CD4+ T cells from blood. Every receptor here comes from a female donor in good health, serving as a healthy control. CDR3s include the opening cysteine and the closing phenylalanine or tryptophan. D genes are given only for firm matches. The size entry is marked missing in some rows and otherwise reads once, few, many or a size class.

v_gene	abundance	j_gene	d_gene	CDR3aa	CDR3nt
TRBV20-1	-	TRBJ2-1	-	CSASAPGRAPNEQFF	TGCAGTGCTAGTGCCCCGGGCAGGGCCCCGAATGAGCAGTTCTTC
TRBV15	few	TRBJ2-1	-	CATRSEGVFNEQFF	TGTGCCACCAGGTCAGAGGGAGTCTTCAATGAGCAGTTCTTC
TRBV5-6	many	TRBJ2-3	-	CASSIGPKDTDTQYF	TGTGCCAGCAGCATAGGACCTAAAGATACAGATACGCAGTATTTT
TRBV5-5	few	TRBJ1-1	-	CASSPLGGRNTEAFF	TGTGCCAGCAGCCCCCTGGGGGGGAGGAACACTGAAGCTTTCTTT
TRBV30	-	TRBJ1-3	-	CAWSKGPGNTIYF	TGTGCCTGGAGTAAAGGGCCTGGAAACACCATATATTTT
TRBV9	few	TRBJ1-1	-	CASSVGGAGTEAFF	TGTGCCAGCAGCGTAGGGGGCGCGGGCACTGAAGCTTTCTTT
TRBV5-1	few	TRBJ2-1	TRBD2	CASSLAAGGPGNEQFF	TGCGCCAGCAGCTTGGCTGCGGGAGGGCCTGGGAATGAGCAGTTCTTC
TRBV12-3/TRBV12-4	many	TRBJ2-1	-	CASSFGVSEQFF	TGTGCCAGCAGTTTCGGGGTCAGTGAGCAGTTCTTC
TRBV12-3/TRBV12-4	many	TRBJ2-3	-	CASSLGDYHTDTQYF	TGTGCCAGCAGTTTAGGAGACTACCACACAGATACGCAGTATTTT
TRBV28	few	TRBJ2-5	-	CASSLYGGSTQYF	TGTGCCAGCAGTTTATATGGGGGCTCGACCCAGTACTTC
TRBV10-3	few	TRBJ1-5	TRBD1	CAISESRDSNQPQHF	TGTGCCATCAGTGAGTCGCGGGACAGTAATCAGCCCCAGCATTTT
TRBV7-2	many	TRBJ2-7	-	CASSSGPGNYEQYF	TGTGCCAGCAGCTCCGGCCCAGGGAACTACGAGCAGTACTTC
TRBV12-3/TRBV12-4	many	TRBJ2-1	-	CASGGQAFNEQFF	TGTGCCAGCGGTGGCCAAGCCTTCAATGAGCAGTTCTTC
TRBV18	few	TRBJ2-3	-	CASSPPSERVQYF	TGTGCCAGCTCACCACCTTCCGAACGAGTGCAGTATTTT
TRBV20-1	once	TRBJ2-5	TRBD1	CSAKSTGGVETQYF	TGCAGTGCTAAATCGACAGGGGGCGTGGAGACCCAGTACTTC
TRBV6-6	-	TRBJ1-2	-	CASSYLAGETNYGYTF	TGTGCCAGCAGTTATCTGGCAGGGGAGACTAACTATGGCTACACCTTC
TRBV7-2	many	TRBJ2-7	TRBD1	CASSFPRNRGSYEQYF	TGTGCCAGCAGCTTCCCGCGGAACAGGGGCTCCTACGAGCAGTACTTC
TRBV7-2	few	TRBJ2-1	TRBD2	CASSLRREPWNEQFF	TGTGCCAGCAGCCTCCGGCGGGAGCCATGGAATGAGCAGTTCTTC
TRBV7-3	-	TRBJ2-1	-	CASSLRVDGGEQFF	TGTGCCAGCAGCTTAAGGGTAGATGGTGGTGAGCAGTTCTTC
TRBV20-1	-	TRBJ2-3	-	CSAPPPGGRVDTQYF	TGCAGTGCCCCCCCACCTGGGGGCAGGGTTGATACGCAGTATTTT
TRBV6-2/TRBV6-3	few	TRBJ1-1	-	CASSWGGNEAFF	TGTGCCAGCAGCTGGGGGGGGAACGAAGCTTTCTTT
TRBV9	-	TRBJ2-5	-	CASSPSSGTAQETQYF	TGTGCCAGCAGCCCCTCCTCCGGGACGGCACAAGAGACCCAGTACTTC
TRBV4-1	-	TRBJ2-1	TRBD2	CASSQVGGGRPYNEQFF	TGCGCCAGCAGCCAAGTCGGCGGGGGGCGCCCCTACAATGAGCAGTTCTTC
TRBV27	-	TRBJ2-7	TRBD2	CASSYIGSLAGGPSEQYF	TGTGCCAGCAGTTACATAGGGAGTCTGGCGGGAGGGCCCTCCGAGCAGTACTTC